The 26 T cell receptor beta chains below were found in one sample sequenced in a study of T cell changes during pregnancy in multiple sclerosis (dated by TCRdb to about 2019). The method behind the library was the immunoSEQ multiplex PCR assay. TCRdb limited this immuneACCESS table to in-frame rearrangements with V and J called. A share of clones is missing; checked studies link under half to unresolved V genes, and the rest is unexplained. The sample table holds more than 30,000 clones, of which around 90% were seen once. About 0.4% of the sample lies in the top ten. The source material was CD4+ T cells from peripheral blood mononuclear cells, sampled in the third trimester of pregnancy. These receptors came from a female donor in good health, enrolled as a control in a pregnancy study.

The chain uses TRBV6-5 and TRBJ2-7; a possible D gene is TRBD1 (5 bases). V lost 8 bases and J 3 bases, leaving 11 bases between the germline ends. The CDR3 extends over 12 amino acids. Germline V gene lookup returns CDR1 MNHEY and CDR2 SVGAGI. The DNA of the CDR3 is TGTGCCAGCCGGAAACAGGACTACGAGCAGTACTTC. Translated, it gives CASRKQDYEQYF.

V usage is TRBV7-8 and J usage is TRBJ2-7; TRBD2 matches at 8 bases. V dropped 6 bases and J dropped 4; count of bases not matched to a gene: 5. The germline gives CDR1 SGHVS, CDR2 FQNEAQ. The CDR3 has 13 amino acids. CDR3 loop: CASRAGGGYEQYF. The DNA of the CDR3 is TGTGCCAGCAGAGCCGGGGGGGGATACGAGCAGTACTTC.

This sequence joins TRBV5-1 and TRBJ2-1, with TRBD2 as a possible D gene (6 bases). The germline CDR1 and CDR2 sequences are SGHRS and YFSETQ. The CDR3 is 15 residues long. V lost 2 bases and J 10 bases, leaving 19 bases between the germline ends. This chain's CDR3 is CASSLGDSQRGEQFF. The DNA for the CDR3 is TGCGCCAGCAGCTTAGGGGACTCCCAGAGAGGGGAGCAGTTCTTC.

V and J are TRBV5-5 and TRBJ2-7; 9 nucleotides line up with TRBD1. Germline CDR1 is SGHKS and CDR2 is YYEKEE (reference sequence). The V gene end was trimmed by 6 bases and the J gene end by 4 bases; junction bases not matched to a gene: 11. The length of the CDR3 is 15 residues. The CDR3 here is CASTVGDRVAYEQYF. The CDR3 region has the DNA TGTGCCAGCACCGTCGGGGACAGGGTGGCGTACGAGCAGTACTTC.

This clone occurred once. The junction differs from germline at one of its ends, possibly a read error. This rearrangement joins TRBV7-7 to TRBJ2-7; D gene unclear. CDR3 length equals 14 residues. CDR1 and CDR2 from the germline V gene are SSHAT and FNYEAQ (reference sequence). The CDR3 region has the DNA TGTGCTAGCAGCCGTAGTGAGGCGCCGTACGAGCAGTACTTC. It translates to CASSRSEAPYEQYF.

V usage is TRBV7-2 and J usage is TRBJ2-1; 9 bases agree with TRBD1. In germline, CDR1 is SGHTA, CDR2 FQGNSA. V gave up 7 bases and J gave up 9 bases; unmatched junction bases: 13. The CDR3 is 15 residues long. CDR3 amino acids: CASIPAGTGRGEQFF. The CDR3 bases are TGTGCCAGCATCCCAGCGGGGACAGGGCGGGGTGAGCAGTTCTTC.

The V gene is TRBV6-1, the J gene TRBJ2-7, with TRBD2 matching 9 bases. V was clipped by 7 bases and J by 7 bases; unmatched bases: 14. Per germline, CDR1 MNHNS and CDR2 SASEGT. The CDR3 runs to 15 residues. CDR3: CASTSETAGGLEQYF. The CDR3, as DNA: TGTGCCAGCACGTCAGAGACGGCGGGGGGGTTAGAGCAGTACTTC.

The chain uses TRBV27 and TRBJ1-4, with 7 bases aligning to TRBD1. The length of the CDR3 is 13 residues. The V gene's germline CDR1 is MNHEY and CDR2 SMNVEV (reference sequence). The V gene end was trimmed by 6 bases and the J gene end by 4 bases; junction bases not matched to a gene: 2. This CDR3 is CASSWDSNEKLFF. CDR3 nucleotides: TGTGCCAGCAGCTGGGACAGTAATGAAAAACTGTTTTTT. Based on the CDR3 plus reference TRBV27 and TRBJ1-4, the full variable domain is EAQVTQNPRYLITVTGKKLTVTCSQNMNHEYMSWYRQDPGLGLRQIYYSMNVEVTDKGDVPEGYKVSRKEKRNFPLILESPSPNQTSLYFCASSWDSNEKLFFGSGTQLSVL.

V gene TRBV7-2 combines with J gene TRBJ2-7, with D possibly TRBD2 on 6 matching bases. The CDR3 has 14 amino acids. V lost 1 base, J lost 1 base, and 8 bases lay in between. Per the germline V gene, CDR1 is SGHTA and CDR2 is FQGNSA. CDR3 nucleotide sequence: TGTGCCAGCAGCTTAGAGGGGACTTCCTACGAGCAGTACTTC. Protein: CASSLEGTSYEQYF.

This sequence joins TRBV28 and TRBJ1-2; 8 bases line up with TRBD1. The ends lost 3 bases at V and 5 bases at J; junction bases unmatched: 8. The CDR3 runs 15 residues. Looked up from germline, CDR1 is MDHEN and CDR2 is SYDVKM. This CDR3 is CASSFPRGQGYGYTF. The CDR3 bases are TGTGCCAGCAGTTTCCCCAGGGGGCAAGGATATGGCTACACCTTC.

This rearrangement joins TRBV5-1 to TRBJ1-2; D call uncertain. The germline CDR1 and CDR2 sequences are SGHRS and YFSETQ. Trimming stripped 4 bases from V and 1 base from J, with 8 bases between. CDR3 length: 13 residues. The CDR3 loop reads CASSTELNYGYTF. CDR3 nucleotide sequence: TGCGCCAGCAGCACAGAACTTAACTATGGCTACACCTTC.

The CDR3 is CAISEASGGQETQYF. The CDR3 DNA sequence: TGTGCCATCAGTGAGGCTAGCGGGGGACAAGAGACCCAGTACTTC. This chain links TRBV10-3 with TRBJ2-5; 10 positions agree with TRBD2. Trimming at V came to 2 bases and at J to 2 bases, leaving 2 bases not matched to a gene. Germline V gene sequence: CDR1 ENHRY, CDR2 SYGVKD. The CDR3 covers 15 residues.

The chain has TRBV7-9 and TRBJ2-3; TRBD2 matches at 9 bases. Trimming took 2 bases from V and 3 from J; bases not matched to a gene: 3. Germline V lookup: CDR1 SEHNR, CDR2 FQNEAQ (reference sequence). The CDR3 spans 15 residues. CDR3 DNA sequence: TGTGCCAGCAGCTTACCAGCGGGAGGAACAGATACGCAGTATTTT. It yields the protein CASSLPAGGTDTQYF.

V and J are TRBV7-2 and TRBJ2-5; no definite D call. Between the trimmed V and J ends, which lost 1 base and 3 bases, there was a span of 3 bases. The CDR3 length is 12 residues. Germline CDR1 SGHTA, CDR2 FQGNSA. The CDR3 loop reads CASSLVKETQYF. Here the CDR3 DNA reads TGTGCCAGCAGCTTAGTAAAAGAGACCCAGTACTTC. Combining the CDR3 with reference TRBV7-2 and TRBJ2-5 gives the whole variable domain GAGVSQSPSNKVTEKGKDVELRCDPISGHTALYWYRQSLGQGLEFLIYFQGNSAPDKSGLPSDRFSAERTGGSVSTLTIQRTQQEDSAVYLCASSLVKETQYFGPGTRLLVL.

The chain combines TRBV6-5 with TRBJ1-2, with a possible D match to TRBD1 (5 bases). V lost 6 bases and J lost 4, with 12 bases in between. This CDR3 spans 13 amino acids. The germline gives CDR1 MNHEY, CDR2 SVGAGI. In DNA, the CDR3 is TGTGCCAGCAGACTTGGGACTTTCTATGGCTACACCTTC. Amino acid sequence: CASRLGTFYGYTF.

J is TRBJ2-7 and V is TRBV7-2, with 11 positions matching TRBD2. V was pared by 5 bases and J by 1 base, with 10 bases of the junction left unmatched. This CDR3 spans 17 amino acids. CDR1 is SGHTA and CDR2 is FQGNSA in the germline V gene. DNA for the CDR3: TGTGCCAGCAGCACCCGAGGACTAGCGGGTGATTCCTACGAGCAGTACTTC. Protein: CASSTRGLAGDSYEQYF. The full variable domain, with the rest looked up from reference TRBV7-2 and TRBJ2-7, is GAGVSQSPSNKVTEKGKDVELRCDPISGHTALYWYRQSLGQGLEFLIYFQGNSAPDKSGLPSDRFSAERTGGSVSTLTIQRTQQEDSAVYLCASSTRGLAGDSYEQYFGPGTRLTVT.

The CDR3 sequence: CASSLGTGGDIQYF. The CDR3 region has the DNA TGCGCCAGCAGCTTGGGGACAGGGGGGGACATTCAGTACTTC. The chain has TRBV5-1 and TRBJ2-4, with TRBD1 matching over 10 bases. V was clipped by 0 bases and J by 8 bases; unmatched bases: 2. This CDR3 comprises 14 residues. CDR1 is SGHRS, CDR2 YFSETQ, per germline.

The chain links TRBV10-3 to TRBJ1-4; D is unresolved. The V gene lost 5 bases and the J gene lost 5 bases, with 12 bases spanning the gap. The CDR3 extends over 14 amino acids. The V gene's germline CDR1 is ENHRY and CDR2 SYGVKD. This CDR3 is CAISRGPANEKLFF. The CDR3 DNA reads TGTGCCATCAGTCGGGGTCCGGCCAATGAAAAACTGTTTTTT.

This clone was recorded only once. The genes are TRBV15 and TRBJ2-7; D ambiguous. The V end lost 1 base, the J end lost 0 bases, and 10 bases lay between the germline ends. CDR3 length equals 15 residues. Germline V CDR1 and CDR2: LNHNV, YYDKDF (reference sequence). This CDR3 is CATSRVRSSSYEQYF. The CDR3 DNA is TGTGCCACCAGCAGAGTGAGGTCTAGCTCCTACGAGCAGTACTTC. Full variable domain (remainder filled in from reference TRBV15 and TRBJ2-7): DAMVIQNPRYQVTQFGKPVTLSCSQTLNHNVMYWYQQKSSQAPKLLFHYYDKDFNNEADTPDNFQSRRPNTSFCFLDIRSPGLGDTAMYLCATSRVRSSSYEQYFGPGTRLTVT.

The chain uses TRBV5-4 and TRBJ2-1, with 8 nucleotides matching TRBD1. Trimming removed 5 bases from V and 4 bases from J; junction bases left unmatched: 17. CDR3 length equals 18 residues. The germline gives CDR1 SGHNT, CDR2 YYREEE (reference sequence). CDR3: CASSLTQGARPLYNEQFF. The CDR3, as DNA: TGTGCCAGCAGTCTGACTCAGGGGGCGCGACCCCTATACAATGAGCAGTTCTTC.

This clone was observed once. The CDR3 loop reads CASSPVMSGGVGSTDTQYF. The CDR3 DNA sequence: TGTGCCAGCAGCCCCGTGATGAGCGGGGGGGTTGGAAGTACAGATACGCAGTATTTT. The V and J genes are TRBV11-2 and TRBJ2-3, with TRBD2 matching over 10 bases. Germline V CDR1 and CDR2: SGHAT, FQNNGV. V trimming: 5 bases; J trimming: 3 bases; junction bases outside the gene matches: 17. The CDR3 covers 19 residues.

The chain uses TRBV20-1 and TRBJ2-1; tentative D call: TRBD2 (6 bases). Trimming removed 4 bases at V and 8 bases at J, with 6 bases between. There are 10 residues in the CDR3. CDR1 and CDR2 from the germline V gene are DFQATT and SNEGSKA (reference sequence). CDR3 in DNA: TGCAGTGCTACTAGCGATGAGCAGTTCTTC. Translating gives CSATSDEQFF.

This chain links TRBV7-2 with TRBJ2-6; D is ambiguous. Per germline, CDR1 SGHTA and CDR2 FQGNSA. The V end was cut by 5 bases, the J end by 0 bases, with 8 bases between. The CDR3 loop spans 15 amino acids. The CDR3 here is CASSQLSSGANVLTF. The CDR3, as DNA: TGTGCCAGCAGCCAACTGAGCTCTGGGGCCAACGTCCTGACTTTC.

The chain recombines TRBV5-4 with TRBJ2-2; 12 nucleotides line up with TRBD2. The CDR3 has 20 amino acids. Germline values: CDR1 SGHNT, CDR2 YYREEE (reference sequence). V lost 3 bases and J lost 3; bases outside the gene matches: 15. The CDR3 DNA is TGTGCCAGCAGCTCCCTGCGGGGGCTAGCGGGAGGGGGGTACACCGGGGAGCTGTTTTTT. This gives the protein CASSSLRGLAGGGYTGELFF. Drawing the rest from reference TRBV5-4 and TRBJ2-2, the complete variable domain is ETGVTQSPTHLIKTRGQQVTLRCSSQSGHNTVSWYQQALGQGPQFIFQYYREEENGRGNFPPRFSGLQFPNYSSELNVNALELDDSALYLCASSSLRGLAGGGYTGELFFGEGSRLTVL.

This chain joins TRBV18 and TRBJ2-1; 7 nucleotides match TRBD2. Germline V gives CDR1 KGHSH, CDR2 LQKENI. The CDR3 covers 12 residues. Germline trimming cut 4 bases from V and 15 bases from J; bases unmatched to any gene: 9. The CDR3 reads CASSRWGTMGFF. The CDR3 DNA is TGTGCCAGCTCACGGTGGGGGACTATGGGGTTCTTC.

Of note for this clone: Here the CDR3 omits its conserved ending phenylalanine or tryptophan, so a read error is the likely source. The DNA is left out, because the CDR3 cannot be placed on it with certainty; the CDR3 is given as TCRdb lists it. The chain employs TRBV30 and TRBJ2-3; the D segment call TRBD1 is taken from the table without a DNA check. The CDR3 is made up of 15 amino acids, end residues included. Germline CDR1 is GTSNPN and CDR2 is SVGIG (reference sequence). The chain's CDR3 is CAWSPTGGAGSSFKA.